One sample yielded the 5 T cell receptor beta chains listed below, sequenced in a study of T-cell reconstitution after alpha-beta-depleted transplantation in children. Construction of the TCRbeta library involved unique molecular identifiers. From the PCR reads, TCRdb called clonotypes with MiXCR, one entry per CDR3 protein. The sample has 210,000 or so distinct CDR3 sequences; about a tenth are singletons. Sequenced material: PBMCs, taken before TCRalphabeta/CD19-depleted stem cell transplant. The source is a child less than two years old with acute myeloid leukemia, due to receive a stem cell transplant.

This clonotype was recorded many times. The chain's CDR3 is CASKYGTGFYNEQFF. The DNA of the CDR3 is TGTGCCAGCAAATACGGGACAGGGTTTTATAATGAGCAGTTCTTC. The J gene is TRBJ2-1, the V gene TRBV27; the match to TRBD1 covers 9 bases. This CDR3 comprises 15 residues. V gave up 7 bases and J gave up 7 bases; unmatched junction bases: 11. The germline CDR1 and CDR2 sequences are MNHEY and SMNVEV (reference sequence).

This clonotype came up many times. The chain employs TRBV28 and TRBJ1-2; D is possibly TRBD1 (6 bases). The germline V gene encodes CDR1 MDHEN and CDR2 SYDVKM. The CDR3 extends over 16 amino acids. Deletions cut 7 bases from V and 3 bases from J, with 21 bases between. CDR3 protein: CASNNKPQGRDYGYTF. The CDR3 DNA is TGTGCCAGCAACAACAAACCCCAGGGGAGGGACTATGGCTACACCTTC.

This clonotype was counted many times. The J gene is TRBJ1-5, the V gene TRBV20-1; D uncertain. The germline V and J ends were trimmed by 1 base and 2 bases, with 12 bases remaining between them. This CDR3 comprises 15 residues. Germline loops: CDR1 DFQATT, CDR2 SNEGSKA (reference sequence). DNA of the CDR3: TGCAGTGCTAGAGGGAATGGGCAGGGCAATCAGCCCCAGCATTTT. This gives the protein CSARGNGQGNQPQHF.

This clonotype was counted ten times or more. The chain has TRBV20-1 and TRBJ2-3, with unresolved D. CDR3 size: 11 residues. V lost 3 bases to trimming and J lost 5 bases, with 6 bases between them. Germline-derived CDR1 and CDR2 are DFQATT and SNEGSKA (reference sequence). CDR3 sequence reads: CSARAVDTQYF. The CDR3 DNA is TGCAGTGCTAGGGCGGTAGATACGCAGTATTTT.

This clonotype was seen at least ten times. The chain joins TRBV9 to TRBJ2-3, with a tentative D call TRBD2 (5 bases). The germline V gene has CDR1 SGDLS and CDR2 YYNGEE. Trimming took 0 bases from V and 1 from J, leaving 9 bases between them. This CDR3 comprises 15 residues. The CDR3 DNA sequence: TGTGCCAGCAGCGTAGCCAGCGGAGGCACAGATACGCAGTATTTT. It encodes CASSVASGGTDTQYF.